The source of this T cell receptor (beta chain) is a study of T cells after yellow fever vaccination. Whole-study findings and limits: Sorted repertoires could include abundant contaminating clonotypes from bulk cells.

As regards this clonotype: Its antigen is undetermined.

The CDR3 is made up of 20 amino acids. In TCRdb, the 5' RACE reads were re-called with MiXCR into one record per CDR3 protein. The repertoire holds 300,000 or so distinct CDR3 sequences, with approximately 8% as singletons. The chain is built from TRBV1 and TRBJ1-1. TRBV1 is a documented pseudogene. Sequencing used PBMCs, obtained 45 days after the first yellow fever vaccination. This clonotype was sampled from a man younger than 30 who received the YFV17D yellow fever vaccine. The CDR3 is CTSSHVKNRDSGSKDTEAFF. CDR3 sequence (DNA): TGCACCAGCAGCCACGTTAAAAATCGGGACAGCGGGTCAAAGGACACTGAAGCTTTCTTT.